The next 5 T cell receptor beta chains were all read from a single sample in a study of cytomegalovirus exposure and HLA in healthy donors. The table came from immunoSEQ multiplex PCR; TCRdb's copy has only in-frame clones and leaves some out. The sample lists about 180,000 clones, roughly 85% occurring once. What was sequenced was PBMCs. These receptors all come from a man between 18 and 29 years old in good health and CMV-seropositive.

This chain uses TRBV7-9 with TRBJ2-2; D remains unclear. Trimming cost V 2 bases and J 2 bases, with 12 bases left between them. From germline, CDR1 is SEHNR and CDR2 FQNEAQ (reference sequence). The CDR3 runs to 16 residues. The CDR3 sequence: CASSLPAGDNTGELFF. The CDR3 DNA follows: TGTGCCAGCAGCTTACCGGCAGGTGACAACACCGGGGAGCTGTTTTTT.

The chain uses TRBV6-6 and TRBJ1-1; D remains ambiguous. V dropped 6 bases and J dropped 11 bases, with 10 bases sitting between them. In germline, CDR1 is MNHNY, CDR2 SVGAGI (reference sequence). This CDR3 has 10 residues. In DNA, the CDR3 is TGTGCCAGCAGAGAGTTTGAGGCTTTCTTT. It specifies CASREFEAFF.

V usage is TRBV18 and J usage is TRBJ2-2; 15 positions match TRBD2. Germline V CDR1 and CDR2: KGHSH, LQKENI. The CDR3 extends over 17 amino acids. Germline trimming cut 3 bases from V and 5 bases from J; bases unmatched to any gene: 4. The CDR3 protein is CASSPPGLAGGTGELFF. The CDR3 bases are TGTGCCAGCTCACCGCCGGGACTAGCGGGAGGAACCGGGGAGCTGTTTTTT.

This clone was observed a few times. V and J are TRBV19 and TRBJ2-2; D might be TRBD2 (6 bases). Germline V gene lookup returns CDR1 LNHDA and CDR2 SQIVND (reference sequence). Trimming took off 9 bases at V and 4 bases at J, with 12 bases between the two ends. This CDR3 contains 13 residues. The CDR3 nucleotides read TGTGCCAGCGGGGGTCGAATCACCGGGGAGCTGTTTTTT. It encodes CASGGRITGELFF.

The chain links TRBV27 to TRBJ2-1; D might be TRBD2 (6 bases). The germline gives CDR1 MNHEY, CDR2 SMNVEV (reference sequence). V lost 0 bases and J 0 bases, leaving 9 bases between the germline ends. CDR3 length: 16 amino acids. CDR3 DNA sequence: TGTGCCAGCAGTTTATCGAGCGGGTCCTCCTACAATGAGCAGTTCTTC. Amino acid sequence: CASSLSSGSSYNEQFF.